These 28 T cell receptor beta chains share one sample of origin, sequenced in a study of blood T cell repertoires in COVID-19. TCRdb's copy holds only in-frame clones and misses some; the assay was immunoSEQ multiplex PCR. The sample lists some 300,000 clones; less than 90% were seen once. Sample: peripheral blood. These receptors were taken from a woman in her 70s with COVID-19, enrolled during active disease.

In nucleotides, the CDR3 is TGTGCCAGCAGTTACCATAGGAACACTGAAGCTTTCTTT. Protein product: CASSYHRNTEAFF. This rearrangement joins TRBV6-5 to TRBJ1-1; D gene unclear. The CDR3 totals 13 residues. The germline gives CDR1 MNHEY, CDR2 SVGAGI. The V gene lost 2 bases and the J gene lost 1 base, with 5 bases spanning the gap.

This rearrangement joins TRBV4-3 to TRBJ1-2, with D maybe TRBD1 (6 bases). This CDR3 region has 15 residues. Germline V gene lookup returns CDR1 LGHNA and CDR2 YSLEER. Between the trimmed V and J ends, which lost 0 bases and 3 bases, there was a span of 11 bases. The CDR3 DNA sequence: TGCGCCAGCAGCCAAGAGGCCACAGGGTACTATGGCTACACCTTC. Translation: CASSQEATGYYGYTF.

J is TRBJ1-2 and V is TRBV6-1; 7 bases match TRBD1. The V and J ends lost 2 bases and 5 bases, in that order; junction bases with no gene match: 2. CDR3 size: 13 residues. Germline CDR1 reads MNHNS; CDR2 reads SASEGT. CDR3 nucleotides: TGTGCCAGCAGTGAAAGGGACAGATATGGCTACACCTTC. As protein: CASSERDRYGYTF.

As DNA, the CDR3 is TGTGCCAGCAGCTCAAGAGACAGGGGCGGCAATCAGCCCCAGCATTTT. Its protein product is CASSSRDRGGNQPQHF. The J gene is TRBJ1-5, the V gene TRBV7-2; 8 nucleotides line up with TRBD1. The CDR3 covers 16 residues. Germline assignment: CDR1 SGHTA and CDR2 FQGNSA. Trimming took 4 bases from V and 2 from J; bases not matched to a gene: 7.

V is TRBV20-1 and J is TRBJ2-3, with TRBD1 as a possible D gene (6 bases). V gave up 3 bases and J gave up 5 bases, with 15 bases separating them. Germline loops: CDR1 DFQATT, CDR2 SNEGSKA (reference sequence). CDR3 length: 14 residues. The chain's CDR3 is CSASAAGERDTQYF. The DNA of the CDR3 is TGCAGTGCTAGTGCGGCAGGGGAAAGAGATACGCAGTATTTT.

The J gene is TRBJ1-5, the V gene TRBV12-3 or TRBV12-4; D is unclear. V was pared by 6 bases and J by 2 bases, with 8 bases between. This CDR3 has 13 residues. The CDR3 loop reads CASSRERNQPQHF. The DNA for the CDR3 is TGTGCCAGCAGCCGCGAGCGCAATCAGCCCCAGCATTTT.

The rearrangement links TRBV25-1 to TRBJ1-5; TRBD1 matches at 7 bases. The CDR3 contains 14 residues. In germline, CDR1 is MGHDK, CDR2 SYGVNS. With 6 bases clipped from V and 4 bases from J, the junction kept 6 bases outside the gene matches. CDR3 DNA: TGTGCCAGCAGCGGCGGGACAGAGAATCAGCCCCAGCATTTT. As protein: CASSGGTENQPQHF.

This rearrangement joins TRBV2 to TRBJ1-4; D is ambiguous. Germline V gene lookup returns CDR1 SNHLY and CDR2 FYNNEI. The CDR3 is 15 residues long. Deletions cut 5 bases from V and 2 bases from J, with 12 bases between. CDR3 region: CASSTQLPTNEKLFF. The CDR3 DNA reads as TGTGCCAGCAGTACCCAACTTCCCACTAATGAAAAACTGTTTTTT.

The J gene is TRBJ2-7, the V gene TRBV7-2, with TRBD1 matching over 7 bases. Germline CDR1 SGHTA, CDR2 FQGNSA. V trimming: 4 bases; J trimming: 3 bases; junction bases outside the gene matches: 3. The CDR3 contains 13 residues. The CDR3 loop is CASSWQGDYEQYF. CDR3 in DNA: TGTGCCAGCAGCTGGCAGGGGGACTACGAGCAGTACTTC.

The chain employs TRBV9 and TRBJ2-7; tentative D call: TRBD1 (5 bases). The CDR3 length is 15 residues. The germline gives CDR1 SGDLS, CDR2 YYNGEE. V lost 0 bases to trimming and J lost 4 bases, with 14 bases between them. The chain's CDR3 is CASSVEGRVGYEQYF. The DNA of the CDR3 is TGTGCCAGCAGCGTAGAGGGCAGGGTCGGGTACGAGCAGTACTTC.

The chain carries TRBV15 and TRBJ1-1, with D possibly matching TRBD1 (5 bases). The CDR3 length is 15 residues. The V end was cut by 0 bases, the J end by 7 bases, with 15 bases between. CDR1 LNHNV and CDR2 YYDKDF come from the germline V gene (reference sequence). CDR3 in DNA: TGTGCCACCAGCAGAGATAGGGGTAGGGGAAATGAAGCTTTCTTT. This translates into CATSRDRGRGNEAFF.

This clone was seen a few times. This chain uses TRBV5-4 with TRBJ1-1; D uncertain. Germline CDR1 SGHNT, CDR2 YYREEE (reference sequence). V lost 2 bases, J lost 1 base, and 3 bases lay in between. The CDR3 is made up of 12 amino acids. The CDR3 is CASSFWNTEAFF. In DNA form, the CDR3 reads TGTGCCAGCAGCTTCTGGAACACTGAAGCTTTCTTT.

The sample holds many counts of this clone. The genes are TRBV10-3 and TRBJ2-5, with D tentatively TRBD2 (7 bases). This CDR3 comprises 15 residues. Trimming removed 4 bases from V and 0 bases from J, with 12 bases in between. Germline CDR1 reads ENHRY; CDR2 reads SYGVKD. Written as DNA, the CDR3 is TGTGCCATCAGTGCGGCGGGGGCGTACCAAGAGACCCAGTACTTC. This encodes CAISAAGAYQETQYF.

The CDR3 DNA sequence: TGCACCAGCAGCCAGCCATGGCGTGGAGTCTCCTACGAGCAGTACTTC. Protein: CTSSQPWRGVSYEQYF. The chain joins TRBV1 to TRBJ2-7; the D call in the table, TRBD2, was not verified against the DNA. TRBV1 is shown as a pseudogene. The CDR3 is 16 amino acids.

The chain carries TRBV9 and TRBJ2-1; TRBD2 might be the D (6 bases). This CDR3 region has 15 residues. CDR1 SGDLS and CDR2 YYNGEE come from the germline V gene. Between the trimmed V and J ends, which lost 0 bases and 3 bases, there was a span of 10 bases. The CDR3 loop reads CASSVAGGDYNEQFF. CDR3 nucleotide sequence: TGTGCCAGCAGCGTAGCGGGCGGGGACTACAATGAGCAGTTCTTC.

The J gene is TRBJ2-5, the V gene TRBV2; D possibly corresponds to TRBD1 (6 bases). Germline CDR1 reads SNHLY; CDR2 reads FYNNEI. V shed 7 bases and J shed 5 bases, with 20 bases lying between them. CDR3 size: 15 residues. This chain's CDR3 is CASIPSVLGGETQYF. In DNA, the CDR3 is TGTGCCAGCATTCCCTCCGTACTAGGGGGTGAGACCCAGTACTTC.

This CDR3 reads CASSIKRPHIARDTEAFF. CDR3 bases: TGTGCCAGTAGTATTAAAAGACCCCATATTGCTCGGGACACTGAAGCTTTCTTT. The chain links TRBV19 to TRBJ1-1; no firm D call. The germline V gene has CDR1 LNHDA and CDR2 SQIVND (reference sequence). This CDR3 has 18 amino acids. Trimming shortened V by 3 bases and J by 3 bases, and 23 bases separated the two germline ends.

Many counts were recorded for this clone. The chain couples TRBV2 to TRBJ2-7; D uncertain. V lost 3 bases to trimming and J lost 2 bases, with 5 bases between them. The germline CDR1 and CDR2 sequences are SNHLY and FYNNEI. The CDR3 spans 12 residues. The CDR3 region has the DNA TGTGCCAGCAGTGAGAGGACCTACGAGCAGTACTTC. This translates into CASSERTYEQYF.

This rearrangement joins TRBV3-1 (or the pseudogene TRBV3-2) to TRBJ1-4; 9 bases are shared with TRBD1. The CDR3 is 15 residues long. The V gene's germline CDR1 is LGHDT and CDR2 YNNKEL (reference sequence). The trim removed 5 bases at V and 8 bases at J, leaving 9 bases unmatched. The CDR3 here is CASSVRTGAGEKLFF. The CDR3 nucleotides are TGTGCCAGCAGCGTTCGGACAGGGGCGGGGGAAAAACTGTTTTTT.

The CDR3 loop reads CASQGQGLAKNIQYF. The CDR3 region has the DNA TGTGCCAGCCAGGGACAGGGTTTAGCCAAAAACATTCAGTACTTC. The chain has TRBV27 and TRBJ2-4; TRBD1 aligns across 9 bases. Per the germline V gene, CDR1 is MNHEY and CDR2 is SMNVEV (reference sequence). After removal of 8 bases from V and 0 bases from J, the junction contained 5 bases not matched to a gene. CDR3 length equals 15 residues.

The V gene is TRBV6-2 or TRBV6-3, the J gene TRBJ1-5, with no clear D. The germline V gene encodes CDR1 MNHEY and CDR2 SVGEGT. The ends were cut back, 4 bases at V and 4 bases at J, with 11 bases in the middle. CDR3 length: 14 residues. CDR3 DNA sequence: TGTGCCAGCAGTTCCCGGGAGCTAAATCAGCCCCAGCATTTT. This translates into CASSSRELNQPQHF.

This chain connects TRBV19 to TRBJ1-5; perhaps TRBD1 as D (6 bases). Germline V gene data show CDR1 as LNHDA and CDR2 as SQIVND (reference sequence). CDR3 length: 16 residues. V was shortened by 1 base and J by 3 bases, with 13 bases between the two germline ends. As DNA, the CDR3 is TGTGCCAGTAGTATAGGTAAGAGGACAGCCAATCAGCCCCAGCATTTT. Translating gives CASSIGKRTANQPQHF.

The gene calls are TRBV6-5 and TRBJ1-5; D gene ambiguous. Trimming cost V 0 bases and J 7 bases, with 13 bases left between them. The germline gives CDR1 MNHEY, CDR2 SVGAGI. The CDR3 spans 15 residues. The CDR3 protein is CASSYSTERRQPQHF. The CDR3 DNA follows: TGTGCCAGCAGTTACTCGACGGAGAGGCGACAGCCCCAGCATTTT.

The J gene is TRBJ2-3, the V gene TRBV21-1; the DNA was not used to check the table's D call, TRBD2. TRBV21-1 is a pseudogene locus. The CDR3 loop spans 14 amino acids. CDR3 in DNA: TGTGCCAGCAGGAAACTGAGTAGCACAGATACGCAGTATTTT. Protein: CASRKLSSTDTQYF.

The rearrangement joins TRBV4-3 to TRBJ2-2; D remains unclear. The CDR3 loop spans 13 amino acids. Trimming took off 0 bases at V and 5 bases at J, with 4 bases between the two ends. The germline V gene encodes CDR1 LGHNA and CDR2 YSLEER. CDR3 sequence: CASSQERTGELFF. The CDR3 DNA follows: TGCGCCAGCAGCCAAGAGAGGACCGGGGAGCTGTTTTTT.

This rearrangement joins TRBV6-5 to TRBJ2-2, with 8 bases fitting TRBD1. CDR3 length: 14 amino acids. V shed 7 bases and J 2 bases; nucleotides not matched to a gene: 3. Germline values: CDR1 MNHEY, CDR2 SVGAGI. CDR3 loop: CASNTGGNTGELFF. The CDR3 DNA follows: TGTGCCAGCAACACAGGGGGTAACACCGGGGAGCTGTTTTTT.

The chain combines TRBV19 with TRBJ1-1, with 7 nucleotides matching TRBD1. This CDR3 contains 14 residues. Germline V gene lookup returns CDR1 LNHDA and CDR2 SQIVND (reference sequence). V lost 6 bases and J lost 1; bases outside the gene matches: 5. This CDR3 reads CASRRGQENTEAFF. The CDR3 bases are TGTGCCAGTAGGCGAGGACAGGAGAACACTGAAGCTTTCTTT.

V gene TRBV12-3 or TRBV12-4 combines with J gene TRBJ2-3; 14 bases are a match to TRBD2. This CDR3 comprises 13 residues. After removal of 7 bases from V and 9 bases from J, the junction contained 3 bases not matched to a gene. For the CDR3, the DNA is TGTGCCAGCACAGGACTAGCGGGGGGAACGCAGTATTTT. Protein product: CASTGLAGGTQYF.